The entry below describes one T cell receptor (beta chain). The sample belongs to a study of blood T cell repertoires in COVID-19. The overall study: Some COVID-19 samples were acute and others convalescent; all came from the United States, Italy and Spain. PBMCs, B-cell-depleted T cells, or T cells were the source of the cDNA or gDNA that made up the material.

Original handling: Estimated nucleated cell counts came from reference gene primer amplification. Using immunoSEQ multiplex PCR, the repertoire was profiled, and TCRdb retains in-frame clones only, with some absent. The V and J calls and clone size come from that table; D and trimming were worked out from the DNA. The table lists 56,000 or so clones, approximately 80% of them singletons. This CDR3 is 13 amino acids long. V lost 4 bases, J lost 0 bases, and 7 bases lay in between. Germline V gives CDR1 SGHKS, CDR2 YYEKEE (reference sequence). This TCR was sampled from a woman at least 80 years old with acute or convalescent COVID-19. The sequenced material came from peripheral blood. V gene TRBV5-5 combines with J gene TRBJ1-2, with unresolved D. CDR3 nucleotides: TGTGCCAGCAGCCTACTCTCTAACTATGGCTACACCTTC. This sequence encodes CASSLLSNYGYTF.